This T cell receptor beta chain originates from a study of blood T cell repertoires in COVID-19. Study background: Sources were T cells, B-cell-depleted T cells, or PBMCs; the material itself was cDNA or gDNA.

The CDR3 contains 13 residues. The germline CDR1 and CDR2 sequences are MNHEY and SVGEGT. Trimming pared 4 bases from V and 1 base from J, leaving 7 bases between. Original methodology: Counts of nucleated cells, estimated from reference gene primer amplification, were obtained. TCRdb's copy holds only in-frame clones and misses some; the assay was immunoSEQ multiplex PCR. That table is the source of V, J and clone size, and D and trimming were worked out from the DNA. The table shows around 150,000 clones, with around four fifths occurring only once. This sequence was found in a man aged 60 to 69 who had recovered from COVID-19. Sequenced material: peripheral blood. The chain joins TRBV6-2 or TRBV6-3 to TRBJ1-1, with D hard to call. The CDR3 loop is CASSSGPNTEAFF. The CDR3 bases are TGTGCCAGCAGTTCGGGTCCGAACACTGAAGCTTTCTTT.